Below are 22 T cell receptor beta chains sequenced from a single sample in a study of response to subunit inactivated influenza vaccine. MiXCR was run by TCRdb on the RT-PCR reads, yielding one entry per CDR3 protein. The table shows hundreds of thousands of distinct CDR3 sequences, with approximately 15% occurring only once. Here the sequenced sample was PBMCs from blood, taken about 12 days after vaccination. The receptor set was obtained from a man in his fifties or sixties who received an inactivated influenza vaccine.

The sample holds a few counts of this clonotype. V is TRBV25-1 and J is TRBJ2-5, with a weak D call TRBD1 (6 bases). The germline CDR1 and CDR2 sequences are MGHDK and SYGVNS. The CDR3 totals 15 residues. Deletions cut 1 base from V and 2 bases from J, with 11 bases between. The CDR3, as DNA: TGTGCCAGCAGTGAATTAACAGGGTGGCAAGAGACCCAGTACTTC. Protein: CASSELTGWQETQYF. The whole variable domain, remainder taken from reference TRBV25-1 and TRBJ2-5, is EADIYQTPRYLVIGTGKKITLECSQTMGHDKMYWYQQDPGMELHLIHYSYGVNSTEKGDLSSESTVSRIRTEHFPLTLESARPSHTSQYLCASSELTGWQETQYFGPGTRLLVL.

The V gene is TRBV5-5, the J gene TRBJ2-1; D is uncertain. The V and J ends lost 5 bases and 3 bases respectively, with 12 bases between them. The V gene's germline CDR1 is SGHKS and CDR2 YYEKEE (reference sequence). This CDR3 region has 14 residues. As DNA, the CDR3 is TGTGCCAGCAGTTCTCTTAGTGGCTACAATGAGCAGTTCTTC. It codes for CASSSLSGYNEQFF.

The gene calls are TRBV5-5 and TRBJ1-5; D perhaps matches TRBD1 (6 bases). The CDR3 runs to 16 residues. V lost 4 bases and J lost 7, with 21 bases in between. Germline lookup yields CDR1 SGHKS and CDR2 YYEKEE (reference sequence). CDR3 region: CASSARGGAYFQPQHF. CDR3 nucleotide sequence: TGTGCCAGCAGCGCCCGTGGGGGGGCCTATTTCCAGCCCCAGCATTTT. The full variable domain, with the rest looked up from reference TRBV5-5 and TRBJ1-5, is DAGVTQSPTHLIKTRGQQVTLRCSPISGHKSVSWYQQVLGQGPQFIFQYYEKEERGRGNFPDRFSARQFPNYSSELNVNALLLGDSALYLCASSARGGAYFQPQHFGDGTRLSIL.

This clonotype appeared many times. The chain has TRBV27 and TRBJ1-2, with D possibly being TRBD1 (6 bases). CDR3 length equals 13 residues. The germline V gene has CDR1 MNHEY and CDR2 SMNVEV (reference sequence). V was trimmed by 3 bases and J by 4 bases, leaving 9 bases between them. This CDR3 reads CASSFRGAYGYTF. The CDR3 coding sequence is TGTGCCAGCAGTTTTCGGGGGGCCTATGGCTACACCTTC.

The chain links TRBV6-2 or TRBV6-3 to TRBJ2-1; D is perhaps TRBD1 or TRBD2 (5 bases each). There are 12 residues in the CDR3. Germline values: CDR1 MNHEY, CDR2 SVGEGT. Trimming left V 6 bases short and J 6 bases short, with 9 bases between. CDR3 bases: TGTGCCAGCAGAACGGGACCCAATGAGCAGTTCTTC. Its protein product is CASRTGPNEQFF.

The CDR3 DNA follows: TGTGCCAGCGCACGCGGTGGCCCTGAAGCTTTCTTT. Amino acids: CASARGGPEAFF. The J gene is TRBJ1-1, the V gene TRBV6-2 or TRBV6-3; D gene ambiguous. Trimming left V 8 bases short and J 6 bases short, with 13 bases between. CDR1 and CDR2 from the germline V gene are MNHEY and SVGEGT. The CDR3 extends over 12 amino acids.

This clonotype has a handful of counts. V is TRBV29-1 and J is TRBJ1-1; 8 nucleotides line up with TRBD1. V lost 5 bases and J lost 2; bases outside the gene matches: 4. The V gene's germline CDR1 is SQVTM and CDR2 ANQGSEA. CDR3 length: 13 amino acids. The DNA of the CDR3 is TGCAGCGTTCTGGGACAGGCAAACACTGAAGCTTTCTTT. Its translation is CSVLGQANTEAFF.

This chain uses TRBV7-2 with TRBJ2-1; possibly TRBD1 or TRBD2 for D (6 bases each). The CDR3 consists of 11 residues. Trimming removed 5 bases at V and 13 bases at J, with 12 bases between. Germline V gene lookup returns CDR1 SGHTA and CDR2 FQGNSA. The CDR3 sequence: CASSLRGPQFF. The CDR3 DNA reads TGTGCCAGCAGCCTACGGGGGCCACAGTTCTTC.

The V call is TRBV20-1, the J call TRBJ2-3; a possible D gene is TRBD2 (7 bases). V lost 0 bases to trimming and J lost 0 bases, with 19 bases between them. In germline, CDR1 is DFQATT, CDR2 SNEGSKA (reference sequence). This CDR3 has 18 amino acids. The CDR3 DNA follows: TGCAGTGCTAGAGAGAGAAGGGGGGGCCCCCTTAGCACAGATACGCAGTATTTT. This gives the protein CSARERRGGPLSTDTQYF.

This clonotype occurred a few times. The chain carries TRBV12-3 or TRBV12-4 and TRBJ1-6; D call uncertain. Trimming pared 6 bases from V and 3 bases from J, leaving 9 bases between. The CDR3 length is 14 residues. CDR3 sequence (DNA): TGTGCCAGCAGCCTGGGCGTCTATAATTCACCCCTCCACTTT. Protein product: CASSLGVYNSPLHF.

The chain couples TRBV20-1 to TRBJ1-5, with D unclear. The CDR3 is 14 residues long. Germline CDR1 reads DFQATT; CDR2 reads SNEGSKA (reference sequence). Trimming took 4 bases from V and 2 from J, leaving 12 bases between them. As DNA, the CDR3 is TGCAGTGCTATTTTGGCACTGGGCAATCAGCCCCAGCATTTT. Translating it yields CSAILALGNQPQHF.

At least ten counts were recorded for this clonotype. The rearrangement links TRBV10-3 to TRBJ2-1; 13 bases agree with TRBD2. From germline, CDR1 is ENHRY and CDR2 SYGVKD. Trimming took 3 bases from V and 5 from J; bases not matched to a gene: 1. This CDR3 comprises 15 residues. This chain's CDR3 is CAISEGLAGDNEQFF. The CDR3 region has the DNA TGTGCCATCAGTGAAGGACTAGCGGGGGACAATGAGCAGTTCTTC.

The table lists this clonotype with a count of one. The chain couples TRBV4-3 to TRBJ2-3, with 12 bases aligning to TRBD1. Germline V gives CDR1 LGHNA, CDR2 YSLEER. The CDR3 runs 15 residues. V shed 3 bases and J 5 bases; nucleotides not matched to a gene: 3. The CDR3: CASSQGQGAGDTQYF. Here the CDR3 DNA reads TGCGCCAGCAGCCAGGGACAGGGGGCTGGAGATACGCAGTATTTT.

The CDR3 region is CSARDQARGGNNSPLHF. CDR3 nucleotide sequence: TGCAGTGCTAGAGATCAGGCCCGAGGGGGTAATAATTCACCCCTCCACTTT. J is TRBJ1-6 and V is TRBV20-1, with D possibly matching TRBD1 (6 bases). The CDR3 runs 17 residues. V gave up 0 bases and J gave up 5 bases, with 17 bases separating them. CDR1 is DFQATT and CDR2 is SNEGSKA in the germline V gene (reference sequence).

The rearrangement links TRBV7-9 to TRBJ1-4; D not resolved. Per germline, CDR1 SEHNR and CDR2 FQNEAQ (reference sequence). Trimming stripped 1 base from V and 14 bases from J, with 17 bases between. CDR3 size: 14 residues. The CDR3 region is CASSLGLAQGQLFF. CDR3 nucleotide sequence: TGTGCCAGCAGCTTAGGCCTCGCGCAAGGTCAGCTGTTTTTT.

In this sample, this clonotype turned up a few times. The V call is TRBV5-8, the J call TRBJ2-4; D is unresolved. CDR3 length equals 12 residues. CDR1 is SGHTS and CDR2 is YDEGEE in the germline V gene. V shed 0 bases and J shed 6 bases, with 4 bases lying between them. CDR3: CASSLVTNIQYF. The CDR3 DNA is TGTGCCAGCAGCTTGGTTACAAACATTCAGTACTTC.

This clonotype was counted a few times. The chain couples TRBV30 to TRBJ2-1; D is possibly TRBD2 (6 bases). The V end lost 3 bases, the J end lost 2 bases, and 11 bases lay between the germline ends. Per germline, CDR1 GTSNPN and CDR2 SVGIG (reference sequence). The CDR3 extends over 14 amino acids. The CDR3 protein is CAWRLGGAYNEQFF. The DNA for the CDR3 is TGTGCCTGGAGGCTCGGCGGGGCCTACAATGAGCAGTTCTTC. Looking up the rest from reference TRBV30 and TRBJ2-1 gives the full variable domain: SQTIHQWPATLVQPVGSPLSLECTVEGTSNPNLYWYRQAAGRGLQLLFYSVGIGQISSEVPQNLSASRPQDRQFILSSKKLLLSDSGFYLCAWRLGGAYNEQFFGPGTRLTVL.

This clonotype was seen at least ten times. The chain couples TRBV11-3 to TRBJ2-1; 8 nucleotides match TRBD1. The length of the CDR3 is 15 residues. CDR1 and CDR2 (germline): SGHNT, YENEEA. The trim removed 1 base at V and 8 bases at J, leaving 7 bases unmatched. This CDR3 is CASSLGAQGAYEQFF. The CDR3 nucleotides are TGTGCCAGCAGCTTAGGAGCTCAGGGGGCGTATGAGCAGTTCTTC.

This clonotype was observed a handful of times. V gene TRBV13 combines with J gene TRBJ1-2, with D hard to call. CDR1 and CDR2 (germline): PRHDT, FYEKMQ (reference sequence). V gave up 3 bases and J gave up 1 base, with 6 bases separating them. The CDR3 consists of 13 residues. The CDR3 region has the DNA TGTGCCAGCAGCTTCGGACTTAACTATGGCTACACCTTC. Amino acids: CASSFGLNYGYTF.

This clonotype has just a few counts. The chain joins TRBV12-3 or TRBV12-4 to TRBJ2-7; the D is unclear. The CDR3 covers 13 residues. V was pared by 5 bases and J by 3 bases, with 11 bases between. This chain's CDR3 is CASSKQIFYEQYF. CDR3 DNA sequence: TGTGCCAGCAGTAAGCAGATATTCTACGAGCAGTACTTC.

This clonotype was counted ten times or more. The chain has TRBV6-1 and TRBJ1-5, with unresolved D. V dropped 7 bases and J dropped 2 bases, with 9 bases sitting between them. This CDR3 contains 13 residues. Looked up from germline, CDR1 is MNHNS and CDR2 is SASEGT. This CDR3 is CASKEVGNQPQHF. Written as DNA, the CDR3 is TGTGCCAGCAAAGAGGTAGGCAATCAGCCCCAGCATTTT.

This clonotype was detected a few times. V and J are TRBV10-3 and TRBJ2-7; D remains unclear. This CDR3 is 12 amino acids long. Germline CDR1 ENHRY, CDR2 SYGVKD. V gave up 3 bases and J gave up 4 bases, with 7 bases separating them. The CDR3 nucleotides are TGTGCCATCAGTGAAAGGGATTACGAGCAGTACTTC. Its translation is CAISERDYEQYF.